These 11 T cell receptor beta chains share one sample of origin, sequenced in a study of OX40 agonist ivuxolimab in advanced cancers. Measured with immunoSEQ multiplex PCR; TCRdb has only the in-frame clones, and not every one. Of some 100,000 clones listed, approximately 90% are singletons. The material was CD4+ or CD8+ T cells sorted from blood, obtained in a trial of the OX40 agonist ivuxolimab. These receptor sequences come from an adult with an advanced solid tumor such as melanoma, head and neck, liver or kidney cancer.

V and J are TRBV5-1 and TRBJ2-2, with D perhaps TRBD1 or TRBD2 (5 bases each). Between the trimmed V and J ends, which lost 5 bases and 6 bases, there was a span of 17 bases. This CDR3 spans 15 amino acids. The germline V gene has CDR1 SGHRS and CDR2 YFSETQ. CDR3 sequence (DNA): TGCGCCAGCAGTTCGGGACCGGAGGTGGCCGGGGAGCTGTTTTTT. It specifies CASSSGPEVAGELFF.

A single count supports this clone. Written as DNA, the CDR3 is TGTGCCAGCAGTTTAGCGGGAGTTGACTACAATGAGCAGTTCTTC. Amino acids: CASSLAGVDYNEQFF. The chain links TRBV28 to TRBJ2-1; 7 bases map to TRBD2. V shed 2 bases and J 3 bases; nucleotides not matched to a gene: 4. CDR3 length equals 15 residues. Germline CDR1 MDHEN, CDR2 SYDVKM.

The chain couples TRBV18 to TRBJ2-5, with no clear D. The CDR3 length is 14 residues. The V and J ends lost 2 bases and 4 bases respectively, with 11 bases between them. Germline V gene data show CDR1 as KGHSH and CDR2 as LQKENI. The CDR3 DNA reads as TGTGCCAGCTCACCAAGCTCAGCCAGAGAGACCCAGTACTTC. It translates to CASSPSSARETQYF.

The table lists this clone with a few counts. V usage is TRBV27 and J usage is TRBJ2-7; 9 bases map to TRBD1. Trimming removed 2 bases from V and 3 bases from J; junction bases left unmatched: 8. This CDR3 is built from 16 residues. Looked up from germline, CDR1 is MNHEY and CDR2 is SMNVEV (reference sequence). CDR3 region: CASSLRRGQGFYEQYF. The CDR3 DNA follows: TGTGCCAGCAGTTTACGGCGTGGACAGGGGTTCTACGAGCAGTACTTC.

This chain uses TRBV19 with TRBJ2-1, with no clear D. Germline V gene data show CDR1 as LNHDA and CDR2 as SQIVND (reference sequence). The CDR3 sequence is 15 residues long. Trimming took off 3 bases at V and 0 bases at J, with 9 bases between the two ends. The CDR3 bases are TGTGCCAGTAGTATCGGCAGGAGCTCCTACAATGAGCAGTTCTTC. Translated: CASSIGRSSYNEQFF.

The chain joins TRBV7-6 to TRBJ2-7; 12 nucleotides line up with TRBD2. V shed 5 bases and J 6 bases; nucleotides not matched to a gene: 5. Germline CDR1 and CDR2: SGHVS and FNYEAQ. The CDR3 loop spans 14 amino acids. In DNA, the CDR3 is TGTGCCAGCAGCCCACTAGCGGGAGGTCGCGAGCAGTACTTC. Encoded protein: CASSPLAGGREQYF.

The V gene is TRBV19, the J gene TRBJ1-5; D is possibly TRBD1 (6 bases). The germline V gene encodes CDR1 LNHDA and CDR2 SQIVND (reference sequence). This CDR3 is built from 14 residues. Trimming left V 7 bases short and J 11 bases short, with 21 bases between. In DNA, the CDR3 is TGTGCCAGTACCCACAACGCAGGGGTAGGGGCCCAGCATTTT. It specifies CASTHNAGVGAQHF. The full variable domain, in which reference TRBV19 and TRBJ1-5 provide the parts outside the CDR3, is DGGITQSPKYLFRKEGQNVTLSCEQNLNHDAMYWYRQDPGQGLRLIYYSQIVNDFQKGDIAEGYSVSREKKESFPLTVTSAQKNPTAFYLCASTHNAGVGAQHFGDGTRLSIL.

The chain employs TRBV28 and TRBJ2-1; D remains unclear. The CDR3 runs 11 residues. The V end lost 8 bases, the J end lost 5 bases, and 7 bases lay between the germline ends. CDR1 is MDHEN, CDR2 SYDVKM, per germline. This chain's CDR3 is CASFEHNEQFF. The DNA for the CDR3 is TGTGCCAGCTTCGAACACAATGAGCAGTTCTTC.

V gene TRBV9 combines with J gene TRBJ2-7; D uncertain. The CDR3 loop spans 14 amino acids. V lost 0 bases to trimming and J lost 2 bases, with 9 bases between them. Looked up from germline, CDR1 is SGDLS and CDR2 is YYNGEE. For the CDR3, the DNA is TGTGCCAGCAGCGTAGATCACAATACCTACGAGCAGTACTTC. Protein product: CASSVDHNTYEQYF. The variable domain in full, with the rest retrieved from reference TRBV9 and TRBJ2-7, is DSGVTQTPKHLITATGQRVTLRCSPRSGDLSVYWYQQSLDQGLQFLIQYYNGEERAKGNILERFSAQQFPDLHSELNLSSLELGDSALYFCASSVDHNTYEQYFGPGTRLTVT.

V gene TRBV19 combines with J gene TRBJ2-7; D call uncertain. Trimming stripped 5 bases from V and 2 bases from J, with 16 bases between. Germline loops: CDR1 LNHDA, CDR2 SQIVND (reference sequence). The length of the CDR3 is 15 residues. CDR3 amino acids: CASSVKSGPTYEQYF. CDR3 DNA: TGTGCCAGTAGTGTCAAGTCGGGTCCTACCTACGAGCAGTACTTC.

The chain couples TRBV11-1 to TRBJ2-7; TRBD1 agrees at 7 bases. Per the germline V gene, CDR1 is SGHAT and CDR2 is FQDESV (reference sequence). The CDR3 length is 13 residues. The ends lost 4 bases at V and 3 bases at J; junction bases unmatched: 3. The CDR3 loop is CASSSGQNYEQYF. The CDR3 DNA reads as TGTGCCAGCAGCTCGGGACAGAACTACGAGCAGTACTTC. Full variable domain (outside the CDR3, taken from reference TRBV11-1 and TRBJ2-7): EAEVAQSPRYKITEKSQAVAFWCDPISGHATLYWYRQILGQGPELLVQFQDESVVDDSQLPKDRFSAERLKGVDSTLKIQPAELGDSAMYLCASSSGQNYEQYFGPGTRLTVT.